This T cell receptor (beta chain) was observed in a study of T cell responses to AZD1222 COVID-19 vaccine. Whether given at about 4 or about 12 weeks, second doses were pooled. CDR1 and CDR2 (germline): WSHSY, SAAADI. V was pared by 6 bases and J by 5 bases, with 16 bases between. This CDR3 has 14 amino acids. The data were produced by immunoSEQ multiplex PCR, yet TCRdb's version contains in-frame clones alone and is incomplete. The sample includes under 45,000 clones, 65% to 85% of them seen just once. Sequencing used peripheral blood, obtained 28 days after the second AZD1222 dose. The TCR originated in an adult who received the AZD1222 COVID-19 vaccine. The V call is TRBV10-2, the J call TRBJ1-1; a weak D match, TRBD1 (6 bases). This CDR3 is CASREVAGVTEAFF. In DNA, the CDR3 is TGCGCCAGCAGGGAGGTTGCAGGGGTGACTGAAGCTTTCTTT.